This TCR beta chain was obtained from a study of blood T cell repertoires in COVID-19. The wider study: Acute and convalescent COVID-19 specimens originated in the United States, Italy and Spain. The analysed material was cDNA or gDNA that came from T cells, B-cell-depleted T cells, or PBMCs.

Authors' processing steps: Scientists estimated how many nucleated cells there were by amplifying reference gene primers. Clones were read by immunoSEQ multiplex PCR, and TCRdb kept only the in-frame ones, dropping some. V, J and clone size are those of that table, while D and trimming were read from the DNA. The data contain more than 250,000 clones, around four fifths of them singletons. V was clipped by 6 bases and J by 7 bases; unmatched bases: 7. The CDR3 length is 14 residues. Per the germline V gene, CDR1 is MNHNY and CDR2 is SVGAGI (reference sequence). Input material: peripheral blood. V gene TRBV6-6 combines with J gene TRBJ1-5; TRBD1 agrees at 9 bases. This TCR derives from a woman in her 50s with acute or convalescent COVID-19. This CDR3 is CASSGDRVKQPQHF. CDR3 bases: TGTGCCAGCAGCGGGGACAGGGTTAAACAGCCCCAGCATTTT.